This T cell receptor beta chain emerged from a study of T cells expressing NK-cell markers. In the study overall: It was from sorted CD3+CD56+NKG2C+, CD3+CD56+NKG2C- and CD3+CD56-NKG2C+ T cells that TCR beta repertoires came.

On this clonotype: Its antigen is still unknown.

Germline assignment: CDR1 ENHRY and CDR2 SYGVKD. This CDR3 spans 13 amino acids. Broader study findings: A few donors' CD3+CD56-NKG2C+ cells were dominated by the same clonotypes. Six or seven donors carried dominant NKG2C+ clonotypes that made up roughly 1.0-7.0% of their CD8+ T cells.

TCR beta libraries carry UMIs added by 5'RACE template switching. TCRdb re-called the 5' RACE reads; one entry per CDR3 protein, DNA not given. The sample table sets out 350,000 to 450,000 distinct CDR3 sequences. The sequencing sample was made of blood T cells: a sorted CD56 or NKG2C T cell subset, CD4+ or CD8+ T cells, or bulk PBMC T cells (not recorded which). The rearrangement links TRBV10-3 to TRBJ2-3. The sequence came from a man aged 18 to 70 in good health. The CDR3 here is CAIRGMSTDTQYF.